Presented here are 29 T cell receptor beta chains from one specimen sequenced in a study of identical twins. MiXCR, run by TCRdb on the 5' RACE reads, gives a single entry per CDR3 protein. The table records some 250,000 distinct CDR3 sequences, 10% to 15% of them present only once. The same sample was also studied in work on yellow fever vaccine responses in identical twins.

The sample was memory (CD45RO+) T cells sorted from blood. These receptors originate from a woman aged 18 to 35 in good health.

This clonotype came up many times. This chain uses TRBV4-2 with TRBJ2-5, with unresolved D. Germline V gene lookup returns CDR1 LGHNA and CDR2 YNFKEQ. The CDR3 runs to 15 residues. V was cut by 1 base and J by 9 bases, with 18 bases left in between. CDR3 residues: CASSQARTTGSAQYF. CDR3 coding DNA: TGTGCCAGCAGCCAAGCCAGAACCACGGGTTCGGCCCAGTACTTC.

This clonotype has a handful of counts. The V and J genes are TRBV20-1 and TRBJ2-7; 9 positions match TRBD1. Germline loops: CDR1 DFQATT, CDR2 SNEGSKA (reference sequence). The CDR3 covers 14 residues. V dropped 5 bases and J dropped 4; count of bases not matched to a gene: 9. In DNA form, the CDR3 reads TGCAGTGCTGACCCCGGGACAGGGTTTTACGAGCAGTACTTC. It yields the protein CSADPGTGFYEQYF.

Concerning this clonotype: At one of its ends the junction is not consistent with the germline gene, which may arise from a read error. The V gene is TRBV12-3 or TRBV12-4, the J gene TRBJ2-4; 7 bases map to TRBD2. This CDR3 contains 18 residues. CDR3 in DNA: TGTGCCTGCAGTTTAGTTAGGGCGGGAGAGGTCACCAAAAACATTCAGTACTTC. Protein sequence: CACSLVRAGEVTKNIQYF.

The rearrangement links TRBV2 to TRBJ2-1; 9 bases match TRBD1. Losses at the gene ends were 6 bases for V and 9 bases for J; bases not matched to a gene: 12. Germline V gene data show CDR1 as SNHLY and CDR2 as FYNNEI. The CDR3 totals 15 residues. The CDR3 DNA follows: TGTGCCAGCAGGAGAGACAGGGGGAGAGGGGGTGAGCAGTTCTTC. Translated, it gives CASRRDRGRGGEQFF.

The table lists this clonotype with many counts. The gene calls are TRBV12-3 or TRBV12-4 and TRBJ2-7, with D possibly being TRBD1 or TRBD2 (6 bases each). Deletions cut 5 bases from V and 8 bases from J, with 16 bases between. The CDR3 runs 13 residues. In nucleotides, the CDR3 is TGTGCCAGCAGTAGGGGGGAAGCTACGAAGCAGTACTTC. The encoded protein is CASSRGEATKQYF.

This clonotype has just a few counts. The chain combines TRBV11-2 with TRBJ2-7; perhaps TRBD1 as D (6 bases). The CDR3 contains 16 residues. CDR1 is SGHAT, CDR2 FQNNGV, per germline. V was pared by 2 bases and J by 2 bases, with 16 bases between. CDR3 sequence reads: CASSLTGNNPTYEQYF. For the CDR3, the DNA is TGTGCCAGCAGCTTAACAGGGAATAATCCAACCTACGAGCAGTACTTC.

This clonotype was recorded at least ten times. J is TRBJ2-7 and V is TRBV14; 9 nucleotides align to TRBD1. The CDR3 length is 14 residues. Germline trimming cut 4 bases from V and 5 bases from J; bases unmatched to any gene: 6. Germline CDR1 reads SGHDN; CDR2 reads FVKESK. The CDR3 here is CASSLDRGPHEQYF. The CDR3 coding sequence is TGTGCCAGCAGCCTGGACAGGGGTCCCCACGAGCAGTACTTC.

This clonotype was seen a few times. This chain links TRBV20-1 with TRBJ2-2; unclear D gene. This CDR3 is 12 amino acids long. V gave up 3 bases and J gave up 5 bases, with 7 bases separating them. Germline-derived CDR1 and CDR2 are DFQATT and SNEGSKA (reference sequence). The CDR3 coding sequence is TGCAGTGCTAGTTTTGGGACCGGGGAGCTGTTTTTT. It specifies CSASFGTGELFF.

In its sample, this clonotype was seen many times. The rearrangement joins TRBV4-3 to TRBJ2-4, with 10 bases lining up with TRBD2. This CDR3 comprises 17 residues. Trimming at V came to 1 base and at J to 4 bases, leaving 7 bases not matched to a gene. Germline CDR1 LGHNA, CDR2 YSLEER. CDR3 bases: TGCGCCAGCAGCCAAGCTGTAGCGGGAGGATCGAAAAACATTCAGTACTTC. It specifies CASSQAVAGGSKNIQYF.

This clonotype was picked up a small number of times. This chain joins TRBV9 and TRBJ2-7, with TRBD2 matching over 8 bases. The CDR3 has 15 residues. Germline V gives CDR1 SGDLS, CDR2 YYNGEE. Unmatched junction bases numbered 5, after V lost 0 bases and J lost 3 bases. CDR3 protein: CASSVAISGVYEQYF. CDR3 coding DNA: TGTGCCAGCAGCGTAGCTATTAGCGGGGTCTACGAGCAGTACTTC.

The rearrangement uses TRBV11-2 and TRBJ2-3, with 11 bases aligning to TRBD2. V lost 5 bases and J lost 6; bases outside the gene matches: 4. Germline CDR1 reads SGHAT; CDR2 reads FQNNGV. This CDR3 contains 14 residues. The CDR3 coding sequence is TGTGCCAGCAGCCAGAGGACTAGCGGGGATACGCAGTATTTT. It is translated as CASSQRTSGDTQYF.

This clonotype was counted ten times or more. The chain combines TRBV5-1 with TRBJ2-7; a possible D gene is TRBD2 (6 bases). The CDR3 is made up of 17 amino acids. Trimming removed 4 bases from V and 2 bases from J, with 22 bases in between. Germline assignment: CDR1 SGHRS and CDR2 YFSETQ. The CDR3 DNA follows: TGCGCCAGCAGCATTAATACCGGGACTGTGCAGCCCTACGAGCAGTACTTC. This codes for CASSINTGTVQPYEQYF.

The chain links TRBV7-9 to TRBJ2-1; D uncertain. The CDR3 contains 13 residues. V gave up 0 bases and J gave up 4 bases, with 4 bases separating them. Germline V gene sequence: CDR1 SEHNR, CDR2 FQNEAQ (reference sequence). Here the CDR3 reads CASSLAQYNEQFF. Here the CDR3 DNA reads TGTGCCAGCAGCTTAGCTCAGTACAATGAGCAGTTCTTC.

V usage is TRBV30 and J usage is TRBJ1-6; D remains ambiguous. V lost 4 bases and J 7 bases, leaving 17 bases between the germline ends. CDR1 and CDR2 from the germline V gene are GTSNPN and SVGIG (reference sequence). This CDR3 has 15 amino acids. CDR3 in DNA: TGTGCCTGGACCGTGCAAGAGGCGGACAATTCACCCCTCCACTTT. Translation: CAWTVQEADNSPLHF.

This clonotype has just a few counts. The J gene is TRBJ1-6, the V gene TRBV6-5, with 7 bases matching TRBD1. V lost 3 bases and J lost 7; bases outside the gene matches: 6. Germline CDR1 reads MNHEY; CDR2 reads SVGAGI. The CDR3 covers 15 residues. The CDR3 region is CASSYEGARNSPLHF. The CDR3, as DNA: TGTGCCAGCAGTTATGAGGGGGCGAGAAATTCACCCCTCCACTTT.

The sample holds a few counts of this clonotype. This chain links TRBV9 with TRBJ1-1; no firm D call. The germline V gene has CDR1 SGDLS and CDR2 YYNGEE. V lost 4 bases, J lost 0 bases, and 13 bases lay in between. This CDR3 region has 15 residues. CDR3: CASSPRRKMNTEAFF. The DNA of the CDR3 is TGTGCCAGCAGCCCTCGACGGAAAATGAACACTGAAGCTTTCTTT.

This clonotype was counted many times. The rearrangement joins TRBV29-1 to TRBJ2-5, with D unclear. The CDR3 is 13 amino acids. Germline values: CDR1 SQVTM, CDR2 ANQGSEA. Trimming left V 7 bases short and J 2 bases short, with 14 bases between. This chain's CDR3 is CSGLGLDQETQYF. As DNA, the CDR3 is TGCAGCGGGCTAGGGCTGGATCAAGAGACCCAGTACTTC.

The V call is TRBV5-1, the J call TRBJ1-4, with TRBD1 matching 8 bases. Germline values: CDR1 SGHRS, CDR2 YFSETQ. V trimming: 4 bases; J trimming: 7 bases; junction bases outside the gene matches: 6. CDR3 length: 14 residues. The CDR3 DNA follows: TGCGCCAGCAGCCCAGGGGGCGAGGTTGAAAAACTGTTTTTT. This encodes CASSPGGEVEKLFF.

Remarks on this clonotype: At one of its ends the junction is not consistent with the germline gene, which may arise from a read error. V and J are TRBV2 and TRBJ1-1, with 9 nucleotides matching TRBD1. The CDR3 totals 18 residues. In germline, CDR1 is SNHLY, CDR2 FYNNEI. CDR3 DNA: TGTGCCCGCAGTCCGGACAGGGGAAAATATAGTATGAACACTGAAGCTTTCTTT. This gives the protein CARSPDRGKYSMNTEAFF.

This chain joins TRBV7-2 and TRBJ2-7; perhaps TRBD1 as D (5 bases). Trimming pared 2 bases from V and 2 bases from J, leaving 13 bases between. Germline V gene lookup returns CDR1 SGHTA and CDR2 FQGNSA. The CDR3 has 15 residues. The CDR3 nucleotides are TGTGCCAGCAGCTTAAGACAGAGCTCTACCTACGAGCAGTACTTC. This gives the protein CASSLRQSSTYEQYF.

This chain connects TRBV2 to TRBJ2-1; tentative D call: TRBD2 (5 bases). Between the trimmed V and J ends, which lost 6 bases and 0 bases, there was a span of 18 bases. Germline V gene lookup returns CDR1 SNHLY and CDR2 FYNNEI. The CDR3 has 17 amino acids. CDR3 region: CASSEVGLGSSYNEQFF. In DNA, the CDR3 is TGTGCCAGCAGCGAGGTTGGACTGGGGAGCTCCTACAATGAGCAGTTCTTC.

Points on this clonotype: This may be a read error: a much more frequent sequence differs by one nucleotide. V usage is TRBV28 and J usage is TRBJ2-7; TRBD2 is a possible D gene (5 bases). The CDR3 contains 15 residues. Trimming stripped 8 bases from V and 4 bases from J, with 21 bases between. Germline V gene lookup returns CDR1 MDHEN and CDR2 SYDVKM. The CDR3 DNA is TGTGCCAGCGGGGAGCAGCGGCTTCTTCAGTACGAGCAGTACTTC. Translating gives CASGEQRLLQYEQYF. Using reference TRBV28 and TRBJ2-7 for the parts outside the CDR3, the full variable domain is DVKVTQSSRYLVKRTGEKVFLECVQDMDHENMFWYRQDPGLGLRLIYFSYDVKMKEKGDIPEGYSVSREKKERFSLILESASTNQTSMYLCASGEQRLLQYEQYFGPGTRLTVT.

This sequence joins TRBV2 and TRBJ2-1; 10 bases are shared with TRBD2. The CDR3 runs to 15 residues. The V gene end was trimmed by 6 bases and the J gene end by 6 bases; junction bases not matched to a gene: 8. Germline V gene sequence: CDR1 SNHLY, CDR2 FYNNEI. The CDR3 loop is CASRVLAGSTNEQFF. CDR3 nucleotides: TGTGCCAGCAGAGTACTAGCGGGGTCGACCAATGAGCAGTTCTTC.

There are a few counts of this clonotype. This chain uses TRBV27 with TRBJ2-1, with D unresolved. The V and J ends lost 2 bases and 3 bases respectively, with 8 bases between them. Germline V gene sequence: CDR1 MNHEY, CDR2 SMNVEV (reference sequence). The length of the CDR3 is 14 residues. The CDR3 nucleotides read TGTGCCAGCAGTTTACGGACGATCTACAATGAGCAGTTCTTC. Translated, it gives CASSLRTIYNEQFF.

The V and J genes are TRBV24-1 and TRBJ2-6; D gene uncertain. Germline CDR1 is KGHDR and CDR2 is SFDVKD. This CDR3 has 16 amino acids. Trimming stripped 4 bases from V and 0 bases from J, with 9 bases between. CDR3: CATSDRRSSGANVLTF. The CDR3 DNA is TGTGCCACCAGTGACCGACGGAGCTCTGGGGCCAACGTCCTGACTTTC.

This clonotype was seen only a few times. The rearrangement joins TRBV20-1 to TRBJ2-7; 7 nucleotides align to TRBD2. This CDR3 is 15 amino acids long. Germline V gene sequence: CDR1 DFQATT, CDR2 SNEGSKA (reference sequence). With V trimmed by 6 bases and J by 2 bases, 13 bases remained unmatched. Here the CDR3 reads CSANQAGTTPYEQYF. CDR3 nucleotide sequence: TGCAGTGCGAATCAGGCCGGGACTACGCCCTACGAGCAGTACTTC.

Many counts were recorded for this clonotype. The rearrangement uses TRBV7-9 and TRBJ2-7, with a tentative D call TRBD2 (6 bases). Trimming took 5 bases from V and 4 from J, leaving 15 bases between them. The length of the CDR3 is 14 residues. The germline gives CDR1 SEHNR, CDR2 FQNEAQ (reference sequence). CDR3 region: CASSEPGLPYEQYF. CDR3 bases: TGTGCCAGCAGCGAACCGGGACTCCCATACGAGCAGTACTTC.

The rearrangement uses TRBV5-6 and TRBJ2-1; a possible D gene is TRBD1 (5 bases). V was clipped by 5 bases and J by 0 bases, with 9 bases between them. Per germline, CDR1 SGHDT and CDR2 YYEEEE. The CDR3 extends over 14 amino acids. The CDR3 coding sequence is TGTGCCAGCAGGACAGCCTCCTCCTACAATGAGCAGTTCTTC. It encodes CASRTASSYNEQFF.

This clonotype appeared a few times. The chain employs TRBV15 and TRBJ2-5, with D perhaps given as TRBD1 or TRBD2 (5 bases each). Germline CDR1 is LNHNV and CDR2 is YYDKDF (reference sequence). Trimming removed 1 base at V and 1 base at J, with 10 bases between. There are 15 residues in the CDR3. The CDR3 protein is CATSRAPGTQETQYF. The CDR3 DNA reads TGTGCCACCAGCAGAGCTCCCGGGACCCAAGAGACCCAGTACTTC.